This T cell receptor beta chain originates from a study of blood T cell repertoires in COVID-19. Study-level background: Some COVID-19 samples were acute and others convalescent; all came from the United States, Italy and Spain. PBMCs, B-cell-depleted T cells, or T cells provided the cDNA or gDNA that made up the material.

The CDR3 sequence is 14 residues long. Trimming shortened V by 2 bases and J by 5 bases, and 10 bases separated the two germline ends. Per the germline V gene, CDR1 is MNHEY and CDR2 is SMNVEV (reference sequence). In the original analysis: Scientists estimated how many nucleated cells there were by amplifying reference gene primers. TCRdb's copy holds only in-frame clones and misses some; the assay was immunoSEQ multiplex PCR. V, J and clone size derive from that table, while D and trimming were established from the DNA sequence. Of 95,000 to 110,000 clones in the sample, around 87% are singletons; the top ten hold around 16%.

This rearrangement joins TRBV27 to TRBJ2-1; maybe TRBD2 (5 bases). The receptor was isolated from a man in his forties or fifties with acute or convalescent COVID-19. Sequenced input: peripheral blood. CDR3 residues: CASSLLAWDNEQFF. CDR3 DNA: TGTGCCAGCAGTTTACTAGCATGGGACAATGAGCAGTTCTTC.